This T cell receptor beta chain was sequenced during a study of T cell repertoires in aging, cancer and after chemotherapy. TCR beta rearrangements were amplified from peripheral blood genomic DNA. Multiplex touch-down PCR with TRB-A/B primers amplified rearranged V-D-J TRB sequences. One entry per CDR3 protein results from TCRdb running MiXCR on the multiplex PCR reads. The sample lists about 5,800 distinct CDR3 sequences, around 22% occurring once. Germline assignment: CDR1 KGHSH and CDR2 LQKENI. Deletions cut 8 bases from V and 0 bases from J, with 10 bases between. This CDR3 spans 14 amino acids. This clonotype ranks as medium-sized.

The TCR was taken from a human donor with a blood cancer. This sequence joins TRBV18 and TRBJ2-2, with D possibly being TRBD1 (6 bases). Material for sequencing was blood. CDR3 amino acids: CASRDNANTGELFF. CDR3 coding DNA: TGTGCCAGCCGGGACAATGCGAACACCGGGGAGCTGTTTTTT.